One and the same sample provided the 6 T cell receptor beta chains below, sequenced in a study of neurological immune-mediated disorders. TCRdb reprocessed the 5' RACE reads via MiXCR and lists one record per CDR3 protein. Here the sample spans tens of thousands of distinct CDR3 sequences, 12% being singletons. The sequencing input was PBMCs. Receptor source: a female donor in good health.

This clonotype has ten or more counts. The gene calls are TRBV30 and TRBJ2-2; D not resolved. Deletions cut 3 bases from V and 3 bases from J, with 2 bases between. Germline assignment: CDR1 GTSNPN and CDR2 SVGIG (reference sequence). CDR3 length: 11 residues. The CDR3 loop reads CAWRDTGELFF. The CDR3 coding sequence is TGTGCCTGGAGGGACACCGGGGAGCTGTTTTTT.

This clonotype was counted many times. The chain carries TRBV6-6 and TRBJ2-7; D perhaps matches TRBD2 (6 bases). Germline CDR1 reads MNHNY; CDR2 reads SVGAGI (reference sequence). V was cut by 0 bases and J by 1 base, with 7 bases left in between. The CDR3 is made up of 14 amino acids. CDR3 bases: TGTGCCAGCAGTTACTCGGGAGGTTCCTACGAGCAGTACTTC. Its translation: CASSYSGGSYEQYF.

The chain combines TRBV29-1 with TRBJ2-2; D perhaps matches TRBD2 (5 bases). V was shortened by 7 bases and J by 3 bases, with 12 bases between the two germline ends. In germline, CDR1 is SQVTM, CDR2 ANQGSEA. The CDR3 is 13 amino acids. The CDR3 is CSARDLDTGELFF. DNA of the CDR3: TGCAGCGCGAGGGATTTAGACACCGGGGAGCTGTTTTTT.

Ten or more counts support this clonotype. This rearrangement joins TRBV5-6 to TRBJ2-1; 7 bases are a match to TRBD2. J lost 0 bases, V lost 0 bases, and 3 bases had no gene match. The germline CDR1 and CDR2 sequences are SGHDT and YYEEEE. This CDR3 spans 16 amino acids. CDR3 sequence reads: CASSLAGGYSYNEQFF. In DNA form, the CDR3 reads TGTGCCAGCAGCTTGGCCGGGGGGTACTCCTACAATGAGCAGTTCTTC.

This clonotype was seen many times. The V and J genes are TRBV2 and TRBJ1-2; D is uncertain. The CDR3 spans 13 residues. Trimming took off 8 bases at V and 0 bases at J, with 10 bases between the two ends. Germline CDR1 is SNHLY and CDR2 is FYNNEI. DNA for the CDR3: TGTGCCAGCTCCGAGATCCCTAACTATGGCTACACCTTC. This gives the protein CASSEIPNYGYTF.

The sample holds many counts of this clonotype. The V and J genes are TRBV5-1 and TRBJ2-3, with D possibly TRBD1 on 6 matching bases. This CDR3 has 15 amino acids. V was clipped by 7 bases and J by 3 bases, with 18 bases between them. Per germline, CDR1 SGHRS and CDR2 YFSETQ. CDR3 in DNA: TGCGCCAGCGGAGAGGGGGACACAAAAACAGATACGCAGTATTTT. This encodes CASGEGDTKTDTQYF.